The present T cell receptor beta chain was sequenced within a study of control samples from healthy donors and cancer patients. CDR1 LGHDT and CDR2 YNNKEL come from the germline V gene (reference sequence). The CDR3 covers 16 residues. V lost 1 base, J lost 0 bases, and 7 bases lay in between. Profiled with immunoSEQ multiplex PCR; TCRdb holds only in-frame clones, not every one. The sample consists of about 120,000 clones, around 89% of them appearing once. A few counts support this clone. The clonotype originates from a man aged 40-49 years in good health. The rearrangement links TRBV3-1 (or the pseudogene TRBV3-2) to TRBJ1-6; D gene uncertain. The sample was blood. CDR3 nucleotides: TGTGCCAGCAGCCAAGCTCCGAGCTCCTATAATTCACCCCTCCACTTT. Its protein product is CASSQAPSSYNSPLHF.